These 16 T cell receptor beta chains came from one sample sequenced in a study of shared clonotypes between healthy human individuals (TCRdb year 2020). Library generation was performed with the immunoSEQ multiplex PCR assay. TCRdb mirrors the immuneACCESS table, restricted to in-frame sequences. Some clones are absent from its copies; in checked studies, under half trace to an unresolved V gene, and the reason for the others is unknown. This sample is represented by millions of clones; about 93% of them were singletons. The ten biggest clones cover 1.5% to 2% of the sample. CD8 naive samples consisted of CD45RO-negative cells that were positively selected for CCR7, yielding a CD45RA+CCR7+ population without TemRA cells. The sequenced sample consisted of naive CD8+ T cells from PBMCs. Per the publication, the cell subset or site label means: CD45RA+CCR7+. The receptor source for this set is a man younger than 35 in good health. Some clones in this sample may be carry-over from other donors' samples.

Here the CDR3 DNA reads TGTGCCATCAGCGAACCCGGACTAGTACTAGACGAGCAGTACTTC. Translating gives CAISEPGLVLDEQYF. The chain recombines TRBV10-3 with TRBJ2-7; 7 bases map to TRBD2. From germline, CDR1 is ENHRY and CDR2 SYGVKD. This CDR3 has 15 residues. Unmatched junction bases numbered 13, after V lost 6 bases and J lost 5 bases.

Concerning this clone: Other nucleotide sequences in the sample specify the same CDR3. V usage is TRBV9 and J usage is TRBJ2-7, with D perhaps matching TRBD1 or TRBD2 (6 bases each). The CDR3 runs to 14 residues. The germline CDR1 and CDR2 sequences are SGDLS and YYNGEE. V lost 0 bases and J 3 bases, leaving 10 bases between the germline ends. CDR3 sequence reads: CASSVAGAGYEQYF. The DNA for the CDR3 is TGTGCCAGCAGCGTAGCGGGGGCGGGCTACGAGCAGTACTTC. The full variable domain, completed using reference TRBV9 and TRBJ2-7, is DSGVTQTPKHLITATGQRVTLRCSPRSGDLSVYWYQQSLDQGLQFLIQYYNGEERAKGNILERFSAQQFPDLHSELNLSSLELGDSALYFCASSVAGAGYEQYFGPGTRLTVT.

The V and J genes are TRBV27 and TRBJ2-5; no firm D call. Per the germline V gene, CDR1 is MNHEY and CDR2 is SMNVEV (reference sequence). V shed 4 bases and J shed 5 bases, with 11 bases lying between them. This CDR3 is 13 amino acids long. CDR3 DNA: TGTGCCAGCAGTTCCCGGGTCTGGGAGACCCAGTACTTC. Residues: CASSSRVWETQYF.

In its sample, this clone was seen once. V is TRBV28 and J is TRBJ2-7; TRBD1 is a possible D gene (6 bases). Germline-derived CDR1 and CDR2 are MDHEN and SYDVKM. The CDR3 is 15 amino acids. Trimming left V 5 bases short and J 7 bases short, with 21 bases between. The CDR3 loop is CASSQPGQWAREQYF. DNA of the CDR3: TGTGCCAGCAGTCAGCCGGGACAATGGGCTCGGGAGCAGTACTTC.

Here the CDR3 reads CASSITTTGVYEQYF. CDR3 nucleotide sequence: TGTGCCAGCAGTATAACAACTACAGGGGTTTACGAGCAGTACTTC. The rearrangement joins TRBV27 to TRBJ2-7; TRBD1 matches at 7 bases. The CDR3 extends over 15 amino acids. J was trimmed by 4 bases and V by 5 bases; bases with no gene match: 11. CDR1 is MNHEY, CDR2 SMNVEV, per germline (reference sequence).

The rearrangement joins TRBV7-8 to TRBJ1-2; no clear D gene. This CDR3 is 14 amino acids long. Trimming cost V 8 bases and J 0 bases, with 13 bases left between them. Germline CDR1 and CDR2: SGHVS and FQNEAQ. In DNA, the CDR3 is TGTGCCAGCGGCGATATCAGAGCTAACTATGGCTACACCTTC. It encodes CASGDIRANYGYTF. The whole variable domain, filled in from reference TRBV7-8 and TRBJ1-2, reads GAGVSQSPRYKVAKRGQDVALRCDPISGHVSLFWYQQALGQGPEFLTYFQNEAQLDKSGLPSDRFFAERPEGSVSTLKIQRTQQEDSAVYLCASGDIRANYGYTFGSGTRLTVV.

This sequence joins TRBV30 and TRBJ1-6; TRBD1 aligns across 10 bases. The V and J ends lost 0 bases and 7 bases, in that order; junction bases with no gene match: 15. CDR1 GTSNPN and CDR2 SVGIG come from the germline V gene (reference sequence). The CDR3 covers 19 residues. CDR3 bases: TGTGCCTGGAGTGTATTTCGGCTGGATCCGGGACAGGGGAATTCACCCCTCCACTTT. As protein: CAWSVFRLDPGQGNSPLHF.

The rearrangement uses TRBV5-4 and TRBJ2-1; TRBD2 aligns across 8 bases. The CDR3 runs 15 residues. CDR1 is SGHNT, CDR2 YYREEE, per germline (reference sequence). V shed 4 bases, J shed 8 bases, and the junction held 11 bases outside the gene matches. CDR3: CASSPKAGAGDEQFF. The CDR3 bases are TGTGCCAGCAGCCCAAAAGCGGGAGCGGGGGATGAGCAGTTCTTC.

In its sample, this clone was seen once. The chain recombines TRBV19 with TRBJ1-1; the D gene is possibly TRBD1 (5 bases). CDR3 length: 12 amino acids. The germline V gene encodes CDR1 LNHDA and CDR2 SQIVND (reference sequence). Trimming took off 5 bases at V and 6 bases at J, with 10 bases between the two ends. Here the CDR3 DNA reads TGTGCCAGTAGTTCTTGGGGGGCTGAAGCTTTCTTT. Translated: CASSSWGAEAFF.

The J gene is TRBJ2-5, the V gene TRBV27, with D perhaps being TRBD1 or TRBD2 (5 bases each). With 3 bases removed from V and 0 bases from J, the gap between germline ends came to 11 bases. CDR3 size: 15 residues. Germline V gene data show CDR1 as MNHEY and CDR2 as SMNVEV (reference sequence). The CDR3 sequence: CASSFRDPYQETQYF. In DNA form, the CDR3 reads TGTGCCAGCAGTTTCCGGGACCCATACCAAGAGACCCAGTACTTC.

This chain links TRBV28 with TRBJ2-2, with D tentatively TRBD1 (5 bases). The CDR3 covers 15 residues. Germline V gene lookup returns CDR1 MDHEN and CDR2 SYDVKM. The ends were cut back, 6 bases at V and 2 bases at J, with 13 bases in the middle. In DNA, the CDR3 is TGTGCCAGCAGATTCGTTGACAGTAACACCGGGGAGCTGTTTTTT. Amino acids: CASRFVDSNTGELFF.

This sequence joins TRBV4-1 and TRBJ1-1; D not resolved. From germline, CDR1 is MGHRA and CDR2 YSYEKL. This CDR3 contains 15 residues. V was trimmed by 0 bases and J by 4 bases, leaving 12 bases between them. CDR3 region: CASSQDPRAGTEAFF. The CDR3 DNA reads TGCGCCAGCAGCCAAGACCCCAGAGCTGGCACTGAAGCTTTCTTT.

The genes are TRBV7-6 and TRBJ2-2; 13 bases are shared with TRBD2. Unmatched junction bases numbered 6, after V lost 1 base and J lost 7 bases. CDR3 length equals 17 residues. CDR1 and CDR2 from the germline V gene are SGHVS and FNYEAQ. The CDR3 DNA reads TGTGCCAGCAGCTTAGATCTCCGGACTAGCGGGAGCGGGGAGCTGTTTTTT. Translated: CASSLDLRTSGSGELFF.

J is TRBJ2-7 and V is TRBV7-9; no reliable D call. Germline assignment: CDR1 SEHNR and CDR2 FQNEAQ (reference sequence). The CDR3 runs 11 residues. V lost 5 bases and J 7 bases, leaving 9 bases between the germline ends. The CDR3 nucleotides read TGTGCCAGCAGCCCCGACTGGGAGCAGTACTTC. Protein: CASSPDWEQYF.

CDR3 region: CASSTHDNRDRPNYGYTF. CDR3 nucleotide sequence: TGTGCCAGCAGCACCCACGATAACCGGGACAGGCCTAACTATGGCTACACCTTC. The J gene is TRBJ1-2, the V gene TRBV9, with 8 bases matching TRBD1. V was clipped by 4 bases and J by 0 bases; unmatched bases: 14. CDR1 SGDLS and CDR2 YYNGEE come from the germline V gene. This CDR3 is 18 amino acids long.

The gene calls are TRBV9 and TRBJ2-5; 10 bases match TRBD2. CDR1 and CDR2 from the germline V gene are SGDLS and YYNGEE. The CDR3 runs 15 residues. V was pared by 0 bases and J by 4 bases, with 3 bases of the junction left unmatched. The CDR3 DNA is TGTGCCAGCAGCGTAGAGGGACTAGCGACAGAGACCCAGTACTTC. This encodes CASSVEGLATETQYF.